This T cell receptor (beta chain) was documented in a study of T cells after posttransplantation cyclophosphamide. Study conclusions and caveats: Recipient CMV seropositivity and CMV reactivation strongly tracked TRB clonality. Later post-transplant blood repertoires were often dominated by donor CD8+ memory clones. Skin or GI-infiltrating T cells shared few TRB sequences with blood.

CDR3 size: 16 residues. CDR1 and CDR2 (germline): MNHNS, SASEGT. V trimming: 0 bases; J trimming: 2 bases; junction bases outside the gene matches: 5. On the day of bone marrow donation, the related graft donor provided peripheral blood. As to this clone: What it binds is unknown.

Assay: immunoSEQ multiplex PCR; the TCRdb copy retains only in-frame clones and omits some. The data show around 43,000 clones, with about 90% seen just once and 3% to 3.5% held by the top ten. The receptor comes from a woman between 50 and 59 years old in good health and a related stem cell transplant donor. Sequencing was performed on PBMCs. V and J are TRBV6-1 and TRBJ2-7; 9 bases line up with TRBD1. The CDR3 is CASSEAEGDRAYEQYF. In DNA, the CDR3 is TGTGCCAGCAGTGAAGCGGAAGGGGACAGGGCCTACGAGCAGTACTTC.